One T cell receptor beta chain is described in this entry. This specimen comes from a study of T cell responses to AZD1222 COVID-19 vaccine. TCRdb's copy holds only in-frame clones and misses some; the assay was immunoSEQ multiplex PCR. The table lists fewer than 100,000 clones, about 90% of them singletons. Germline V gene lookup returns CDR1 MNHEY and CDR2 SVGAGI. Trimming cost V 6 bases and J 8 bases, with 13 bases left between them. The CDR3 is 12 residues long. This material consisted of peripheral blood, taken 28 days after the second AZD1222 dose. The receptor's source is an adult who received the AZD1222 COVID-19 vaccine. This chain joins TRBV6-5 and TRBJ1-2, with a weak D call TRBD1 (6 bases). The CDR3 spells CASRAYREGYTF. CDR3 bases: TGTGCCAGCAGAGCCTACAGGGAAGGCTACACCTTC.